The 9 T cell receptor beta chains presented below share a single source sample, sequenced in a study of regulatory T cells in long-lasting Graves disease. To make TCR beta libraries, researchers used iRepertoire HTBI primers and Arm-PCR of CDR3 regions. One entry per CDR3 protein, called by TCRdb with MiXCR from the multiplex PCR reads. This sample has 300,000 to 400,000 distinct CDR3 sequences, with roughly a sixth found just once. Time point indicated: newly diagnosed GD, antithyroid drugs for less than 3 months. RNA extracted from PBMCs served as the sequencing template. This sample comprised peripheral blood mononuclear cells (PBMCs), obtained at new diagnosis, from a patient treated with antithyroid drugs. The receptor set was obtained from a female donor with Graves disease.

The chain joins TRBV27 to TRBJ1-2; possible D gene TRBD1, 6 bases. This CDR3 comprises 17 residues. Germline assignment: CDR1 MNHEY and CDR2 SMNVEV (reference sequence). The ends were cut back, 6 bases at V and 4 bases at J, with 24 bases in the middle. The CDR3 spells CASSISQRGGLGYGYTF. DNA for the CDR3: TGTGCCAGCAGCATATCCCAAAGGGGGGGGCTCGGCTATGGCTACACCTTC.

This clonotype appeared a few times. The chain is built from TRBV25-1 and TRBJ1-6; 7 bases line up with TRBD1. J was trimmed by 7 bases and V by 4 bases; bases with no gene match: 7. The CDR3 contains 15 residues. Germline values: CDR1 MGHDK, CDR2 SYGVNS. The CDR3 bases are TGTGCCAGCAGTGCCCCCCGACAGGGCAATTCACCCCTCCACTTT. Protein sequence: CASSAPRQGNSPLHF.

The V call is TRBV7-2, the J call TRBJ2-3; D remains ambiguous. V was clipped by 5 bases and J by 2 bases, with 17 bases between them. From germline, CDR1 is SGHTA and CDR2 FQGNSA. The length of the CDR3 is 16 residues. The CDR3: CASSQLSHPPTDTQYF. CDR3 DNA: TGTGCCAGCAGCCAACTGAGTCACCCACCCACAGATACGCAGTATTTT.

This clonotype was observed at least ten times. The genes are TRBV5-1 and TRBJ1-1, with D possibly being TRBD1 (6 bases). V was pared by 2 bases and J by 0 bases, with 20 bases between. Germline-derived CDR1 and CDR2 are SGHRS and YFSETQ. This CDR3 region has 18 residues. The CDR3 loop reads CASSFNPPTGSMNTEAFF. CDR3 DNA: TGCGCCAGCAGCTTCAACCCACCCACAGGGTCTATGAACACTGAAGCTTTCTTT.

A word on this clonotype: This may be a read error, as it is one base from a much larger clone. The chain has TRBV28 and TRBJ2-4; 7 nucleotides align to TRBD2. The CDR3 has 16 residues. The V and J ends lost 4 bases and 4 bases, in that order; junction bases with no gene match: 10. Germline V gene data show CDR1 as MDHEN and CDR2 as SYDVKM. The CDR3 loop reads CASSSPLVGGKNIQYF. CDR3 coding DNA: TGTGCCAGCAGTTCTCCACTAGTGGGAGGGAAAAACATTCAGTACTTC.

A remark on this clonotype: The final CDR3 position lacks the conserved phenylalanine or tryptophan, pointing to a likely read error. J is TRBJ2-5 and V is TRBV9; D gene ambiguous. The CDR3 has 15 amino acids. Germline CDR1 SGDLS, CDR2 YYNGEE. Trimming stripped 2 bases from V and 5 bases from J, with 16 bases between. DNA of the CDR3: TGTGCCAGCAGCGTTTTGTCCGGGCAGGAGGAGACCCAGTACTCC. This codes for CASSVLSGQEETQYS.

This clonotype was counted ten times or more. The chain combines TRBV27 with TRBJ2-5; D possibly uses TRBD1 or TRBD2 (5 bases each). The CDR3 totals 17 residues. The germline V gene encodes CDR1 MNHEY and CDR2 SMNVEV (reference sequence). The V end was cut by 1 base, the J end by 4 bases, with 19 bases between. The DNA of the CDR3 is TGTGCCAGCAGTTTATTTCCTAGAACGGGGCCCTTAGAGACCCAGTACTTC. Protein sequence: CASSLFPRTGPLETQYF.

The V call is TRBV20-1, the J call TRBJ2-7, with 9 bases matching TRBD1. This CDR3 comprises 14 residues. Germline CDR1 and CDR2: DFQATT and SNEGSKA (reference sequence). The trim removed 2 bases at V and 5 bases at J, leaving 7 bases unmatched. The CDR3 region is CSARRGDRDHEQYF. CDR3 nucleotides: TGCAGTGCTAGAAGGGGGGACAGGGATCACGAGCAGTACTTC.

This chain joins TRBV18 and TRBJ2-7; D might be TRBD1 (6 bases). This CDR3 region has 15 residues. V was clipped by 0 bases and J by 6 bases, with 15 bases between them. Germline V CDR1 and CDR2: KGHSH, LQKENI. The CDR3 sequence: CASSPPRGRAAEQYF. The CDR3 DNA reads as TGTGCCAGCTCACCACCGAGGGGGAGAGCGGCCGAGCAGTACTTC.